This T cell receptor beta chain was identified in a study of cytomegalovirus exposure and HLA in healthy donors. In the study overall: The study's early data release held approximately 91 million unique TCRs from HLA-typed donors. Study conclusions and caveats: Cytomegalovirus status was reportedly diagnosed by the classifier with high sensitivity and specificity. Later work associated more than 15,000 TCR beta sequences with HLA alleles at 0.05 false discovery rate.

Notes on this clone: What it binds is unknown.

PCR primers comprised 60 Vbeta and 13 Jbeta primers. Libraries were prepared by immunoSEQ multiplex PCR; TCRdb keeps only in-frame clonotypes and omits some of them. The table shows under 200,000 clones, with approximately 80% occurring only once. This receptor was taken from a man between 50 and 59 years old in good health and CMV-seropositive. Sequencing was done on a sample of PBMCs.

CDR3 DNA: TGCGCCAGCAGCTCAGGGACAGGGAGCTACAATGAGCAGTTCTTC. Amino acids: CASSSGTGSYNEQFF. The chain uses TRBV5-1 and TRBJ2-1, with 9 positions matching TRBD1. There are 15 residues in the CDR3. Trimming removed 3 bases from V and 3 bases from J; junction bases left unmatched: 4. Germline V lookup: CDR1 SGHRS, CDR2 YFSETQ.